This passage covers 26 T cell receptor beta chains from one sample sequenced in a study of T cells in localized non-small cell lung cancer. Sequencing used immunoSEQ multiplex PCR; TCRdb keeps in-frame clones, though not all of them. The sample holds fewer than 90,000 clones; almost 85% are singletons and the top ten take 2.8%. Sequencing was performed on peripheral blood, taken before any cancer treatment. The receptors stem from a man aged 40 to 69 with stage I lung adenocarcinoma.

This clone was seen a few times. V is TRBV15 and J is TRBJ2-3; 8 nucleotides line up with TRBD2. Trimming removed 6 bases from V and 0 bases from J; junction bases left unmatched: 8. The germline V gene encodes CDR1 LNHNV and CDR2 YYDKDF (reference sequence). The CDR3 contains 16 residues. The CDR3 DNA is TGTGCCACCAGAACTGGCGGGAGGCTCAGCACAGATACGCAGTATTTT. It specifies CATRTGGRLSTDTQYF.

The chain recombines TRBV10-1 with TRBJ2-7, with D perhaps being TRBD1 or TRBD2 (6 bases each). The CDR3 has 16 amino acids. The V end was cut by 0 bases, the J end by 2 bases, with 14 bases between. From germline, CDR1 is WNHNN and CDR2 SYGVQD (reference sequence). The DNA for the CDR3 is TGCGCCAGCAGTGAGTCCTGGGGGGCTAGCGCCTACGAGCAGTACTTC. Its protein product is CASSESWGASAYEQYF.

The rearrangement uses TRBV5-1 and TRBJ2-3, with 8 bases identical to TRBD1. In germline, CDR1 is SGHRS, CDR2 YFSETQ. Trimming cost V 4 bases and J 6 bases; bases outside gene matches: 7. The CDR3 sequence is 14 residues long. Here the CDR3 reads CASSPTGGSDTQYF. The CDR3 DNA sequence: TGCGCCAGCAGCCCAACAGGGGGAAGTGATACGCAGTATTTT.

This clone was seen a single time. The V gene is TRBV5-3, the J gene TRBJ2-3; D is unclear. TRBV5-3 is known as an ORF, though its function is uncertain. V gave up 4 bases and J gave up 6 bases, with 12 bases separating them. CDR3 length: 13 residues. The CDR3 loop is CARSHTESDTQYF. CDR3 DNA sequence: TGTGCCAGAAGCCACACGGAGTCCGATACGCAGTATTTT.

The V gene is TRBV4-2, the J gene TRBJ2-1; the match to TRBD2 covers 7 bases. This CDR3 comprises 16 residues. Germline trimming cut 5 bases from V and 7 bases from J; bases unmatched to any gene: 14. CDR1 and CDR2 (germline): LGHNA, YNFKEQ. The CDR3: CASSSTISSGANEQFF. CDR3 in DNA: TGTGCCAGCAGCTCAACGATCTCTAGCGGTGCGAATGAGCAGTTCTTC.

The genes are TRBV18 and TRBJ2-5; D is unclear. This CDR3 is 12 amino acids long. The germline CDR1 and CDR2 sequences are KGHSH and LQKENI. V dropped 2 bases and J dropped 5 bases, with 6 bases sitting between them. The CDR3 DNA is TGTGCCAGCTCACCAGGGCGGGAGACCCAGTACTTC. Translation: CASSPGRETQYF.

The rearrangement links TRBV19 to TRBJ2-5; D is unclear. V lost 5 bases, J lost 2 bases, and 9 bases lay in between. The CDR3 is 13 residues long. Germline V gives CDR1 LNHDA, CDR2 SQIVND (reference sequence). The CDR3, as DNA: TGTGCCAGTAGTGATGGGCGACAAGAGACCCAGTACTTC. Its translation: CASSDGRQETQYF.

The rearrangement links TRBV4-1 to TRBJ2-7; D gene uncertain. The CDR3 length is 16 residues. Trimming stripped 0 bases from V and 5 bases from J, with 17 bases between. The germline CDR1 and CDR2 sequences are MGHRA and YSYEKL. Here the CDR3 DNA reads TGCGCCAGCAGCCAAGAAGGGAAAGGGAAGAGGAACGAGCAGTACTTC. It encodes CASSQEGKGKRNEQYF.

This chain joins TRBV19 and TRBJ2-3, with D unclear. Trimming shortened V by 5 bases and J by 1 base, and 13 bases separated the two germline ends. Germline CDR1 reads LNHDA; CDR2 reads SQIVND (reference sequence). This CDR3 comprises 15 residues. The CDR3 here is CASSLVRGGTDTQYF. The DNA for the CDR3 is TGTGCCAGTAGTTTGGTCCGCGGCGGCACAGATACGCAGTATTTT.

This sequence joins TRBV9 and TRBJ2-3; a possible D gene is TRBD2 (5 bases). CDR1 and CDR2 (germline): SGDLS, YYNGEE. V was cut by 4 bases and J by 4 bases, with 13 bases left in between. This CDR3 contains 14 residues. CDR3 sequence: CASSPEGRADTQYF. The CDR3, as DNA: TGTGCCAGCAGCCCAGAGGGAAGGGCAGATACGCAGTATTTT.

The V and J genes are TRBV9 and TRBJ1-1, with 8 bases lining up with TRBD1. V gave up 0 bases and J gave up 0 bases; unmatched junction bases: 4. Germline V lookup: CDR1 SGDLS, CDR2 YYNGEE. The CDR3 has 16 residues. The CDR3 reads CASSVGTGKVNTEAFF. The CDR3, as DNA: TGTGCCAGCAGCGTAGGGACAGGGAAGGTGAACACTGAAGCTTTCTTT. The full variable domain, rest sourced from reference TRBV9 and TRBJ1-1, is DSGVTQTPKHLITATGQRVTLRCSPRSGDLSVYWYQQSLDQGLQFLIQYYNGEERAKGNILERFSAQQFPDLHSELNLSSLELGDSALYFCASSVGTGKVNTEAFFGQGTRLTVV.

This clone was counted once. The chain has TRBV5-6 and TRBJ2-2, with D maybe TRBD1 (5 bases). Germline V lookup: CDR1 SGHDT, CDR2 YYEEEE. The CDR3 totals 15 residues. V shed 1 base and J shed 2 bases, with 9 bases lying between them. The CDR3 is CASSLQGPNTGELFF. The CDR3 DNA is TGTGCCAGCAGCTTGCAGGGCCCAAACACCGGGGAGCTGTTTTTT. Filled out from reference TRBV5-6 and TRBJ2-2, the complete variable domain reads DAGVTQSPTHLIKTRGQQVTLRCSPKSGHDTVSWYQQALGQGPQFIFQYYEEEERQRGNFPDRFSGHQFPNYSSELNVNALLLGDSALYLCASSLQGPNTGELFFGEGSRLTVL.

J is TRBJ1-6 and V is TRBV30, with 7 bases identical to TRBD1. Trimming cost V 8 bases and J 7 bases; bases outside gene matches: 20. This CDR3 spans 17 amino acids. CDR1 and CDR2 from the germline V gene are GTSNPN and SVGIG (reference sequence). CDR3 protein: CADGDPRPTGYNSPLHF. The CDR3 DNA reads as TGTGCCGATGGAGATCCCCGACCGACAGGGTACAATTCACCCCTCCACTTT.

The chain uses TRBV2 and TRBJ2-7; TRBD1 matches at 10 bases. Germline loops: CDR1 SNHLY, CDR2 FYNNEI. The CDR3 has 12 amino acids. V dropped 4 bases and J dropped 10; count of bases not matched to a gene: 4. The CDR3 spells CASSVDRGLQYF. The CDR3 DNA reads as TGTGCCAGCAGTGTGGACAGGGGGTTACAGTACTTC.

The chain employs TRBV18 and TRBJ2-1; 8 bases map to TRBD2. This CDR3 contains 16 residues. Germline assignment: CDR1 KGHSH and CDR2 LQKENI. Germline trimming cut 2 bases from V and 8 bases from J; bases unmatched to any gene: 11. The CDR3 loop is CASSPGTGGGYHEQFF. The CDR3 coding sequence is TGTGCCAGCTCACCAGGGACTGGCGGGGGGTATCATGAGCAGTTCTTC.

V gene TRBV10-3 combines with J gene TRBJ2-3; 14 positions match TRBD2. Germline CDR1 is ENHRY and CDR2 is SYGVKD. The CDR3 runs 17 residues. Losses at the gene ends were 6 bases for V and 0 bases for J; bases not matched to a gene: 5. The CDR3 protein is CAIRGTSGSGSTDTQYF. Here the CDR3 DNA reads TGTGCCATCAGGGGGACTAGCGGGAGTGGGAGCACAGATACGCAGTATTTT.

This CDR3 reads CASSPRGGSGEKLFF. CDR3 sequence (DNA): TGTGCCAGCTCACCTCGGGGGGGCAGTGGAGAAAAACTGTTTTTT. The V call is TRBV18, the J call TRBJ1-4; D possibly corresponds to TRBD1 (6 bases). The V gene lost 3 bases and the J gene lost 8 bases, with 16 bases spanning the gap. Germline V gene lookup returns CDR1 KGHSH and CDR2 LQKENI. The CDR3 contains 15 residues.

This clone was counted once. This chain connects TRBV6-1 to TRBJ1-5, with D uncertain. The CDR3 covers 14 residues. The V and J ends lost 2 bases and 1 base respectively, with 6 bases between them. Germline V gives CDR1 MNHNS, CDR2 SASEGT. The CDR3, as DNA: TGTGCCAGCAGTGAAATCGGCAGCAATCAGCCCCAGCATTTT. This translates into CASSEIGSNQPQHF.

The V call is TRBV30, the J call TRBJ1-5, with 8 bases aligning to TRBD1. Per the germline V gene, CDR1 is GTSNPN and CDR2 is SVGIG (reference sequence). The CDR3 contains 15 residues. J gave up 1 base and V 1 base, and 3 bases lay outside the gene matches. The CDR3 DNA follows: TGTGCCTGGAGTGGGGGACAGGCGAGCAATCAGCCCCAGCATTTT. Protein sequence: CAWSGGQASNQPQHF.

The chain couples TRBV18 to TRBJ2-2, with D possibly TRBD2 on 5 matching bases. V was cut by 6 bases and J by 1 base, with 9 bases left in between. The CDR3 is made up of 14 amino acids. CDR1 is KGHSH, CDR2 LQKENI, per germline. The CDR3 coding sequence is TGTGCCAGCTCCCCCGGGGTGAACACCGGGGAGCTGTTTTTT. Protein: CASSPGVNTGELFF.

V usage is TRBV25-1 and J usage is TRBJ2-1, with 10 bases lining up with TRBD1. This CDR3 has 15 amino acids. Germline V gene data show CDR1 as MGHDK and CDR2 as SYGVNS. The V segment lost 7 bases and the J segment 2 bases; nucleotides outside the gene matches: 5. CDR3 protein: CASNLGQGAYNEQFF. CDR3 DNA sequence: TGTGCCAGCAACCTCGGACAGGGGGCCTACAATGAGCAGTTCTTC.

The chain recombines TRBV30 with TRBJ2-2; 10 positions match TRBD2. Germline V gives CDR1 GTSNPN, CDR2 SVGIG (reference sequence). CDR3 length: 14 residues. J was trimmed by 6 bases and V by 5 bases; bases with no gene match: 6. The CDR3 sequence is CAWVKSGRAGELFF. DNA for the CDR3: TGTGCCTGGGTAAAAAGCGGGAGGGCCGGGGAGCTGTTTTTT.

The chain combines TRBV7-3 with TRBJ1-1, with D tentatively TRBD1 (5 bases). Germline CDR1 and CDR2: SGHTA and FQGTGA. The CDR3 is 13 amino acids. Deletions cut 5 bases from V and 5 bases from J, with 12 bases between. CDR3 in DNA: TGTGCCAGCAGCCTCGGGGGGAGAACTGAAGCTTTCTTT. Its protein product is CASSLGGRTEAFF.

The rearrangement uses TRBV6-5 and TRBJ1-4, with unresolved D. CDR1 and CDR2 from the germline V gene are MNHEY and SVGAGI. This CDR3 region has 14 residues. With 4 bases removed from V and 6 bases from J, the gap between germline ends came to 12 bases. The CDR3 sequence: CASSLIHQDEKLFF. CDR3 DNA: TGTGCCAGCAGTTTAATACACCAGGATGAAAAACTGTTTTTT.

The chain links TRBV7-3 to TRBJ2-1; TRBD2 matches at 9 bases. Trimming at V came to 6 bases and at J to 8 bases, leaving 11 bases not matched to a gene. The germline CDR1 and CDR2 sequences are SGHTA and FQGTGA. The CDR3 covers 15 residues. The DNA for the CDR3 is TGTGCCAGCAGTGCCGGGACTAGCACTTACGATGAGCAGTTCTTC. Amino acid sequence: CASSAGTSTYDEQFF.

The chain has TRBV18 and TRBJ1-3, with D perhaps TRBD1 (6 bases). This CDR3 is 14 amino acids long. The V end lost 5 bases, the J end lost 2 bases, and 10 bases lay between the germline ends. Per the germline V gene, CDR1 is KGHSH and CDR2 is LQKENI. CDR3 bases: TGTGCCAGCTCAGGTACAGGGACTGGAAACACCATATATTTT. Amino acids: CASSGTGTGNTIYF.